A single sample gave rise to the 18 T cell receptor beta chains below, sequenced in a study of CD8+CD57+ T cells in acquired aplastic anemia. CD8+CD57+ cell expansion had been shown by flow cytometry in patients chosen for sequencing. The study profiled TCR beta VDJ and CDR3 using genomic DNA as template. TCRdb re-derived calls from the reads in MiXCR, one entry per CDR3 protein. The profile shows under 200,000 distinct CDR3 sequences, around half of them singletons. Source material: sorted CD4+, CD8+, or CD8+CD57+ T cells (not recorded which) from PBMCs. Every receptor here comes from a human donor with aplastic anemia.

V is TRBV19 and J is TRBJ2-7; D tentatively reads TRBD1 or TRBD2 (5 bases each). Germline V gives CDR1 LNHDA, CDR2 SQIVND (reference sequence). Between the trimmed V and J ends, which lost 4 bases and 2 bases, there was a span of 9 bases. The CDR3 consists of 13 residues. CDR3 sequence reads: CASSTGRPYEQYF. DNA for the CDR3: TGTGCCAGTAGTACGGGACGGCCCTACGAGCAGTACTTC. The full variable domain, its missing parts supplied by reference TRBV19 and TRBJ2-7, is DGGITQSPKYLFRKEGQNVTLSCEQNLNHDAMYWYRQDPGQGLRLIYYSQIVNDFQKGDIAEGYSVSREKKESFPLTVTSAQKNPTAFYLCASSTGRPYEQYFGPGTRLTVT.

The chain combines TRBV6-5 with TRBJ2-7; D might be TRBD1 (6 bases). The V end was cut by 2 bases, the J end by 7 bases, with 18 bases between. Germline V gene lookup returns CDR1 MNHEY and CDR2 SVGAGI. The CDR3 sequence is 15 residues long. CDR3 protein: CASSYRGFSVNEQYF. The CDR3 nucleotides read TGTGCCAGCAGTTACAGGGGGTTTTCAGTCAATGAGCAGTACTTC.

This clonotype was picked up many times. The chain links TRBV5-4 to TRBJ2-5; TRBD2 agrees at 9 bases. CDR3 length equals 17 residues. Germline loops: CDR1 SGHNT, CDR2 YYREEE (reference sequence). Unmatched junction bases numbered 11, after V lost 0 bases and J lost 5 bases. CDR3 in DNA: TGTGCCAGCAGCTTGGAAGTAGCGGGGGATCGCCGGGAGACCCAGTACTTC. As protein: CASSLEVAGDRRETQYF.

The chain has TRBV30 and TRBJ2-6; D perhaps matches TRBD1 (6 bases). This CDR3 contains 14 residues. V lost 2 bases to trimming and J lost 4 bases, with 9 bases between them. CDR1 and CDR2 from the germline V gene are GTSNPN and SVGIG (reference sequence). DNA of the CDR3: TGTGCCTGGAGTACAGGGCAAGGGGCCAACGTCCTGACTTTC. Translating it yields CAWSTGQGANVLTF.

The chain has TRBV7-4 and TRBJ2-7; D is unresolved. The CDR3 is made up of 12 amino acids. Germline loops: CDR1 SGHVT, CDR2 SQSDAQ. The germline V and J ends were trimmed by 4 bases and 3 bases, with 7 bases remaining between them. CDR3 coding DNA: TGTGCCAGCAGCTCTGAAGTCTACGAGCAGTACTTC. Encoded protein: CASSSEVYEQYF.

The CDR3 DNA is TGCAGCGTTGTTTTAAGGTACGAGCAGTACTTC. Translating it yields CSVVLRYEQYF. This chain links TRBV29-1 with TRBJ2-7; D is unresolved. Germline loops: CDR1 SQVTM, CDR2 ANQGSEA. This CDR3 region has 11 residues. V was trimmed by 4 bases and J by 4 bases, leaving 8 bases between them.

This clonotype was seen repeatedly, ten times or more. V usage is TRBV19 and J usage is TRBJ1-1; D not certain. Trimming took 10 bases from V and 4 from J, leaving 16 bases between them. In germline, CDR1 is LNHDA, CDR2 SQIVND (reference sequence). The CDR3 extends over 13 amino acids. This CDR3 is CATTPKGFTEAFF. DNA of the CDR3: TGTGCCACCACCCCAAAAGGGTTCACTGAAGCTTTCTTT.

The V call is TRBV19, the J call TRBJ1-1; D is uncertain. Trimming stripped 5 bases from V and 1 base from J, with 8 bases between. Per germline, CDR1 LNHDA and CDR2 SQIVND (reference sequence). This CDR3 contains 13 residues. CDR3 DNA sequence: TGTGCCAGTAGTGTCCAAAGGAACACTGAAGCTTTCTTT. Amino acids: CASSVQRNTEAFF. Based on the CDR3 plus reference TRBV19 and TRBJ1-1, the full variable domain is DGGITQSPKYLFRKEGQNVTLSCEQNLNHDAMYWYRQDPGQGLRLIYYSQIVNDFQKGDIAEGYSVSREKKESFPLTVTSAQKNPTAFYLCASSVQRNTEAFFGQGTRLTVV.

In this sample, this clonotype turned up once. The chain combines TRBV10-2 with TRBJ2-7; perhaps D is TRBD1 or TRBD2 (5 bases each). This CDR3 contains 12 residues. V was clipped by 7 bases and J by 7 bases, with 14 bases between them. Germline CDR1 reads WSHSY; CDR2 reads SAAADI. The CDR3 DNA reads TGCGCCAGCAACGACGGGACGGTAGAGCAGTACTTC. It specifies CASNDGTVEQYF.

This sequence joins TRBV20-1 and TRBJ2-7, with TRBD1 identical over 9 bases. V shed 3 bases and J 2 bases; nucleotides not matched to a gene: 5. Germline lookup yields CDR1 DFQATT and CDR2 SNEGSKA (reference sequence). This CDR3 contains 14 residues. The CDR3 region is CSASEQGAAYEQYF. The CDR3 DNA reads TGCAGTGCTAGTGAACAGGGGGCAGCCTACGAGCAGTACTTC.

The V gene is TRBV10-3, the J gene TRBJ2-1; TRBD1 is a possible D gene (5 bases). Trimming left V 10 bases short and J 5 bases short, with 18 bases between. The CDR3 is made up of 14 amino acids. CDR1 is ENHRY, CDR2 SYGVKD, per germline. The CDR3 loop reads CASRPQDFDNEQFF. The CDR3 coding sequence is TGTGCCAGCAGACCACAGGATTTCGACAATGAGCAGTTCTTC.

This clonotype was picked up a small number of times. Given a much more abundant clone one base away, this may be a read error. V gene TRBV5-1 combines with J gene TRBJ2-5; D is perhaps TRBD1 (6 bases). This CDR3 comprises 13 residues. The germline V and J ends were trimmed by 3 bases and 5 bases, with 11 bases remaining between them. The germline V gene has CDR1 SGHRS and CDR2 YFSETQ. The CDR3 reads CASSSPQGETQYF. As DNA, the CDR3 is TGCGCCAGCAGCTCGCCCCAGGGGGAGACCCAGTACTTC.

The chain couples TRBV10-3 to TRBJ1-4; D gene unclear. V was shortened by 7 bases and J by 8 bases, with 8 bases between the two germline ends. This CDR3 contains 11 residues. Germline CDR1 reads ENHRY; CDR2 reads SYGVKD. CDR3 residues: CAITPGEKLFF. CDR3 coding DNA: TGTGCCATCACTCCGGGCGAAAAACTGTTTTTT.

The gene calls are TRBV19 and TRBJ1-1; a weak D match, TRBD1 (5 bases). CDR3 length: 11 residues. The germline V gene has CDR1 LNHDA and CDR2 SQIVND (reference sequence). Trimming cost V 8 bases and J 7 bases, with 11 bases left between them. CDR3 region: CASGAKFEAFF. The CDR3, as DNA: TGTGCCAGTGGGGCGAAATTTGAAGCTTTCTTT.

This clonotype occurred many times. V and J are TRBV9 and TRBJ2-7, with 12 positions matching TRBD2. V lost 3 bases to trimming and J lost 5 bases; unmatched junction nucleotides: 9. The CDR3 spans 16 residues. The germline V gene encodes CDR1 SGDLS and CDR2 YYNGEE. The DNA for the CDR3 is TGTGCCAGCAGCGAGACGCCGACTAGCGGGGGCCACGAGCAGTACTTC. Residues: CASSETPTSGGHEQYF. The entire variable domain, with the rest obtained from reference TRBV9 and TRBJ2-7, is as follows: DSGVTQTPKHLITATGQRVTLRCSPRSGDLSVYWYQQSLDQGLQFLIQYYNGEERAKGNILERFSAQQFPDLHSELNLSSLELGDSALYFCASSETPTSGGHEQYFGPGTRLTVT.

The chain joins TRBV24-1 to TRBJ2-7, with D hard to call. CDR3 length equals 15 residues. V lost 3 bases and J lost 2, with 13 bases in between. In germline, CDR1 is KGHDR, CDR2 SFDVKD. The CDR3 reads CATSDPELPPYEQYV. The CDR3 nucleotides are TGTGCCACCAGTGATCCGGAACTACCTCCCTACGAGCAGTACGTC.

A word on this clonotype: A much larger clone lies one base from this, so it may be a read error. CDR3 bases: TGTGCCAGCAGTTGGTCCGGGACCATCTACCATGAGCAGTTCTTC. Translated, it gives CASSWSGTIYHEQFF. V gene TRBV4-2 combines with J gene TRBJ2-1, with D perhaps being TRBD1 or TRBD2 (5 bases each). Germline lookup yields CDR1 LGHNA and CDR2 YNFKEQ. The CDR3 consists of 15 residues.

The table lists this clonotype with many counts. CDR3 in amino acids: CASSKGLTNSPLHF. The CDR3 DNA reads TGTGCCAGCAGCAAAGGGTTGACGAATTCACCCCTCCACTTT. The chain joins TRBV9 to TRBJ1-6; the D is unclear. The CDR3 has 14 amino acids. V gave up 4 bases and J gave up 7 bases, with 12 bases separating them. The V gene's germline CDR1 is SGDLS and CDR2 YYNGEE.